The present T cell receptor beta chain was sequenced within a study of blood T cell repertoires in COVID-19. This clone was observed a few times. Profiled with immunoSEQ multiplex PCR; TCRdb holds only in-frame clones, not every one. The repertoire holds 110,000 or so clones, with 81% as singletons. The V segment lost 7 bases and the J segment 3 bases; nucleotides outside the gene matches: 7. The CDR3 spans 14 residues. Germline-derived CDR1 and CDR2 are SGHRS and YFSETQ. The sequenced material came from peripheral blood. The rearrangement links TRBV5-1 to TRBJ1-5; 7 nucleotides line up with TRBD1. The sequence was obtained from a man aged 45 to 65 with acute or convalescent COVID-19. CDR3: CASSLQGINQPQHF. CDR3 DNA: TGCGCCAGCTCGCTACAGGGGATCAATCAGCCCCAGCATTTT.